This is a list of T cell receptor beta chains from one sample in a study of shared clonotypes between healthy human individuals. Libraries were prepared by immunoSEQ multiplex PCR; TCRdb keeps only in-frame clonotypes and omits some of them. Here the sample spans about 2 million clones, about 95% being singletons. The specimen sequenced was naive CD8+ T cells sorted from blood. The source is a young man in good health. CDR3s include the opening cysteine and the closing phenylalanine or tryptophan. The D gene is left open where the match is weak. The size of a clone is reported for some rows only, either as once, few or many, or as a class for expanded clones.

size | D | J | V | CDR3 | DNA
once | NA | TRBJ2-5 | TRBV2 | CASSRAETQYF | TGTGCCAGCAGTCGCGCGGAGACCCAGTACTTC
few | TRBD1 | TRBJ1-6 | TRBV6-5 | CASSYAGTANSPLHF | TGTGCCAGCAGTTACGCCGGGACAGCGAATTCACCCCTCCACTTT
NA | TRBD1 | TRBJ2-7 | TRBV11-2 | CASSFGQAAYEQYF | TGTGCCAGCAGCTTTGGACAGGCAGCGTACGAGCAGTACTTC
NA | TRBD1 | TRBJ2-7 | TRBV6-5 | CASSNRDSSYEQYF | TGTGCCAGCAGTAACAGGGACAGCTCCTACGAGCAGTACTTC
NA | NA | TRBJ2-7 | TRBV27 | CASSPLGAYEQYF | TGTGCCAGCAGCCCCCTAGGGGCCTACGAGCAGTACTTC
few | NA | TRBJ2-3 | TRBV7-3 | CATGAGQGMTDTQYF | TGTGCCACCGGGGCGGGGCAGGGTATGACAGATACGCAGTATTTT
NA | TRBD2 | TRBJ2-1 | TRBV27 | CASMASGGHEQFF | TGTGCCAGCATGGCTAGCGGGGGTCATGAGCAGTTCTTC
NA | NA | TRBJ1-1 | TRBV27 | CASSLSVSPDTEAFF | TGTGCCAGCAGTTTATCGGTCTCTCCCGACACTGAAGCTTTCTTT
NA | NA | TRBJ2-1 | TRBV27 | CASSLLPSSGNEQFF | TGTGCCAGCAGTTTATTGCCCTCGTCAGGGAATGAGCAGTTCTTC
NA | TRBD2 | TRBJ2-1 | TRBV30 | CAWSFAGGYNEQFF | TGTGCCTGGAGTTTTGCGGGAGGCTACAATGAGCAGTTCTTC
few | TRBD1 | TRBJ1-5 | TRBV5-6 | CASSLGQTGQPQHF | TGTGCCAGCAGCTTGGGACAGACAGGGCAGCCCCAGCATTTT
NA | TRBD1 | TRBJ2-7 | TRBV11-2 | CASRKTGAAYEQYF | TGTGCCAGCAGGAAGACAGGGGCGGCCTACGAGCAGTACTTC
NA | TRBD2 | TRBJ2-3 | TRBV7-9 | CASSPPGAGGHPDTQYF | TGTGCCAGCAGCCCCCCCGGGGCGGGGGGGCATCCAGATACGCAGTATTTT
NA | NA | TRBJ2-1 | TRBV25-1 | CASSVGTSNEQFF | TGTGCCAGCAGTGTTGGGACGTCCAATGAGCAGTTCTTC
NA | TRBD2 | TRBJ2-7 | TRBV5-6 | CASTDWRESKYEQYF | TGTGCCAGCACCGACTGGCGGGAGTCAAAGTACGAGCAGTACTTC
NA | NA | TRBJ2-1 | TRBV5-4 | CASSLWGAQNEQFF | TGTGCCAGCAGCTTGTGGGGGGCGCAGAATGAGCAGTTCTTC
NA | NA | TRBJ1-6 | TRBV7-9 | CASSSNRNSPLHF | TGTGCCAGCAGCTCGAACCGTAATTCACCCCTCCACTTT
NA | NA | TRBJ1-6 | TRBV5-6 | CASSLDGWNSPLHF | TGTGCCAGCAGCTTGGACGGGTGGAATTCACCCCTCCACTTT
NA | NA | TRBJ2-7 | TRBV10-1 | CASSEPPGDEQYF | TGCGCCAGCAGTGAGCCCCCGGGGGACGAGCAGTACTTC
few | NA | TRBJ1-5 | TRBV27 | CASSSRGSNQPQHF | TGTGCCAGCAGTTCCAGGGGTAGCAATCAGCCCCAGCATTTT
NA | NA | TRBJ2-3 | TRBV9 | CASSPPGGADTQYF | TGTGCCAGCAGCCCCCCCGGTGGGGCGGATACGCAGTATTTT
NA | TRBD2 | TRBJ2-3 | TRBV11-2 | CASSDTARREEGDTQYF | TGTGCCAGCAGCGATACGGCAAGGCGGGAGGAAGGAGATACGCAGTATTTT